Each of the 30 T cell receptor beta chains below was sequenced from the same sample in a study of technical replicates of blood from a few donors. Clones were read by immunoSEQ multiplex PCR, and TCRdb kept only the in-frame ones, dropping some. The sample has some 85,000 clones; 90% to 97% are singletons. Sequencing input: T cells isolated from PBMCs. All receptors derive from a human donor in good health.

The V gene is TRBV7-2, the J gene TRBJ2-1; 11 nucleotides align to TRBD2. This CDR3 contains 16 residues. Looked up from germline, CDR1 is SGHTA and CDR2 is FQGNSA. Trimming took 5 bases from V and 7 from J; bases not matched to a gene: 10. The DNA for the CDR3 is TGTGCCAGCAGCATCACTAGCGGGGGCCTCGGTAATGAGCAGTTCTTC. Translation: CASSITSGGLGNEQFF.

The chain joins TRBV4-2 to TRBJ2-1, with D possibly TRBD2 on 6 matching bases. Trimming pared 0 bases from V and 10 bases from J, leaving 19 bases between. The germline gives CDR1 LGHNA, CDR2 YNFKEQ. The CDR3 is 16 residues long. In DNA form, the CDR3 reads TGTGCCAGCAGCCAAGACGTGGGGGAGGTATGGGGGGAGCAGTTCTTC. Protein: CASSQDVGEVWGEQFF.

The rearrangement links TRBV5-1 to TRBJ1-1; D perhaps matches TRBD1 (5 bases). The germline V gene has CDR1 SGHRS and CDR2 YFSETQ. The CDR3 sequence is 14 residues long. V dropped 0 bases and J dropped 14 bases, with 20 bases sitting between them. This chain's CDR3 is CASSLVSPETDKFF. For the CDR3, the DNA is TGCGCCAGCAGCTTGGTATCCCCTGAGACAGACAAGTTCTTT.

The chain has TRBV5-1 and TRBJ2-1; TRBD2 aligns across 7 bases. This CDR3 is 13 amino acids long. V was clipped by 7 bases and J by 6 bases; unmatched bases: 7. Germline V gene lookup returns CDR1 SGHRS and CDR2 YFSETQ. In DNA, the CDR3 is TGCGCCAGCGGGGGACTAACCTTCAATGAGCAGTTCTTC. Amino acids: CASGGLTFNEQFF.

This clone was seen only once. The CDR3 is CASSQVKGGDYGYTF. The CDR3 region has the DNA TGCGCCAGCAGCCAAGTTAAAGGGGGCGACTATGGCTACACCTTC. V is TRBV4-1 and J is TRBJ1-2; 7 nucleotides align to TRBD1. The CDR3 extends over 15 amino acids. The germline V gene encodes CDR1 MGHRA and CDR2 YSYEKL. The trim removed 1 base at V and 3 bases at J, leaving 5 bases unmatched.

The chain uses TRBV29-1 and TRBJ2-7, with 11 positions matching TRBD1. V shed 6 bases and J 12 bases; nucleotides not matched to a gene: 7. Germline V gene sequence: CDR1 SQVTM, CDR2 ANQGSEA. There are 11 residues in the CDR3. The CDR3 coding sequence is TGCAGCGTACCGGGACAGGGGGAAATGTACTTC. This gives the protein CSVPGQGEMYF.

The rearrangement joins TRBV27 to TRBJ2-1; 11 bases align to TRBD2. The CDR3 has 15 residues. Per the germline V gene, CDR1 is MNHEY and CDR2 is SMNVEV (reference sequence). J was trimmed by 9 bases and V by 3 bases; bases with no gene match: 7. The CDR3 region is CASSLGLAGGGEQFF. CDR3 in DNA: TGTGCCAGCAGTTTGGGCCTAGCGGGAGGCGGTGAGCAGTTCTTC.

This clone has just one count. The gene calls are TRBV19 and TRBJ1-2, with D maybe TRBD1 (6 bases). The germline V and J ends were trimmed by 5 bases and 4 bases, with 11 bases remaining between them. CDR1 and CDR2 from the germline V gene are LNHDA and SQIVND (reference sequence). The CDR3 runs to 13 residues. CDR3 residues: CASSVRDTYGYTF. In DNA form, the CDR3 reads TGTGCCAGTAGTGTCCGGGACACCTATGGCTACACCTTC.

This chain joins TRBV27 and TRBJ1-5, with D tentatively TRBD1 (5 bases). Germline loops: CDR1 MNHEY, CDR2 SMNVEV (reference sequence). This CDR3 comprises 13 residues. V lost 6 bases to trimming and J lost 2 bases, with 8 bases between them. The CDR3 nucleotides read TGTGCCAGCAGATCCAGGGGCAATCAGCCCCAGCATTTT. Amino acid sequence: CASRSRGNQPQHF.

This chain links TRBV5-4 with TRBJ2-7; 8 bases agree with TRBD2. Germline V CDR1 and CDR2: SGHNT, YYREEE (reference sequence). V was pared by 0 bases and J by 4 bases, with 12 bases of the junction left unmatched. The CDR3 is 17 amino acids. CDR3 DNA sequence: TGTGCCAGCAGCTTGGCATCGGGACTAGAGGCTTCGTACGAGCAGTACTTC. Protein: CASSLASGLEASYEQYF.

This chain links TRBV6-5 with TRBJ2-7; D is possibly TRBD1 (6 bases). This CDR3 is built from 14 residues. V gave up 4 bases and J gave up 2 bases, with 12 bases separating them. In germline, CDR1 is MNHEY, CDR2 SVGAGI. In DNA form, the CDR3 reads TGTGCCAGCAGTTCCACAGGGATACCCTACGAGCAGTACTTC. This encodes CASSSTGIPYEQYF.

In nucleotides, the CDR3 is TGTGCCAGCAGCTTGGACGGACTAGCGGGGGTCACAGATACGCAGTATTTT. Protein: CASSLDGLAGVTDTQYF. V usage is TRBV5-4 and J usage is TRBJ2-3; 13 bases map to TRBD2. The CDR3 has 17 residues. V trimming: 0 bases; J trimming: 2 bases; junction bases outside the gene matches: 3. Germline loops: CDR1 SGHNT, CDR2 YYREEE (reference sequence).

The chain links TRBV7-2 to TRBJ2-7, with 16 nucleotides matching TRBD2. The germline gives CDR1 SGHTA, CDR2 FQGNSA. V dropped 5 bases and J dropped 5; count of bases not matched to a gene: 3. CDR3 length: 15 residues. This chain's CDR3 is CASSAGLAGGNEQYF. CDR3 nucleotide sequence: TGTGCCAGCAGCGCGGGACTAGCGGGAGGGAACGAGCAGTACTTC.

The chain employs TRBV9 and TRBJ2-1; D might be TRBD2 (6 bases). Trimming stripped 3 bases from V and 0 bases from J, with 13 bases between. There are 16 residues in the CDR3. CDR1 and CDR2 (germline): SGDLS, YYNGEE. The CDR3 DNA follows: TGTGCCAGCAGCGCCAGCGGGCAAAGCTCCTACAATGAGCAGTTCTTC. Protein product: CASSASGQSSYNEQFF. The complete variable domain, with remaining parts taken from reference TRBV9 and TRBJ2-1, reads DSGVTQTPKHLITATGQRVTLRCSPRSGDLSVYWYQQSLDQGLQFLIQYYNGEERAKGNILERFSAQQFPDLHSELNLSSLELGDSALYFCASSASGQSSYNEQFFGPGTRLTVL.

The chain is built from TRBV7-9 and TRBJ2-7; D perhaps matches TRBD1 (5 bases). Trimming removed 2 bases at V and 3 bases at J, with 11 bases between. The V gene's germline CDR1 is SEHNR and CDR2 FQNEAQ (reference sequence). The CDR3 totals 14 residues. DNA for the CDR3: TGTGCCAGCAGCTTACAGGGTGGAAACTACGAGCAGTACTTC. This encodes CASSLQGGNYEQYF.

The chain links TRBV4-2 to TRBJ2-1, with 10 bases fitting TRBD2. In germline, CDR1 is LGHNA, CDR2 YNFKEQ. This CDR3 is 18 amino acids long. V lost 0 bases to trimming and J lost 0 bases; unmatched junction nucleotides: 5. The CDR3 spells CASSQDLAGAFSYNEQFF. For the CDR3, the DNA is TGTGCCAGCAGCCAAGATCTAGCGGGAGCATTCTCCTACAATGAGCAGTTCTTC.

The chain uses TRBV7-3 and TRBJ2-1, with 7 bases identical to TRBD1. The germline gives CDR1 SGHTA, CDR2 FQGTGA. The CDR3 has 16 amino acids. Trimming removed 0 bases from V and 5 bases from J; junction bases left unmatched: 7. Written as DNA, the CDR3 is TGTGCCAGCAGCTTAACCGGGACAGTAATACACAATGAGCAGTTCTTC. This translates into CASSLTGTVIHNEQFF.

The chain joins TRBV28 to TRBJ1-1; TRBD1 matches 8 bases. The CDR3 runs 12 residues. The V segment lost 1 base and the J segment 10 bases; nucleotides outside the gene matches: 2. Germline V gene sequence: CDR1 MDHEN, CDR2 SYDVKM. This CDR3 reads CASSLYDRGAFF. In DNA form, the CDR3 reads TGTGCCAGCAGTTTATATGACAGGGGAGCTTTCTTT.

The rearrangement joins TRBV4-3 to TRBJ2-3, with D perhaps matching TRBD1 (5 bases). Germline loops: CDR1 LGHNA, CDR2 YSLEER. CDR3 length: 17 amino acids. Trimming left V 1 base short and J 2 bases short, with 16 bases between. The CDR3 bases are TGCGCCAGCAGCCAAGTCGGCCAGGGCGAAGACACAGATACGCAGTATTTT. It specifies CASSQVGQGEDTDTQYF.

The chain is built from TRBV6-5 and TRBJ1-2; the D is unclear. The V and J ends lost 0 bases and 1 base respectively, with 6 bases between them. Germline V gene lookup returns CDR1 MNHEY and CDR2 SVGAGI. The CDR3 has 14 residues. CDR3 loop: CASSYSPFNYGYTF. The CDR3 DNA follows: TGTGCCAGCAGTTACTCTCCCTTTAACTATGGCTACACCTTC.

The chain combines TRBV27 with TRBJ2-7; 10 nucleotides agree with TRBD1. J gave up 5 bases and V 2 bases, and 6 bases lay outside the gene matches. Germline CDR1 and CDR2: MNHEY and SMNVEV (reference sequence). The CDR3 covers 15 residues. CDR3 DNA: TGTGCCAGCAGTTTAAGGGGGACAGGGGTGCACGAGCAGTACTTC. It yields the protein CASSLRGTGVHEQYF.

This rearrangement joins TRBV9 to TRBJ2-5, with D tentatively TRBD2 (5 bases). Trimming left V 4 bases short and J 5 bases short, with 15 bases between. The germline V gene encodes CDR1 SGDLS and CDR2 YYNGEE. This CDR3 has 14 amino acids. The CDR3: CASSLRGRGETQYF. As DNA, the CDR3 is TGTGCCAGCAGCCTAAGAGGGAGAGGGGAGACCCAGTACTTC.

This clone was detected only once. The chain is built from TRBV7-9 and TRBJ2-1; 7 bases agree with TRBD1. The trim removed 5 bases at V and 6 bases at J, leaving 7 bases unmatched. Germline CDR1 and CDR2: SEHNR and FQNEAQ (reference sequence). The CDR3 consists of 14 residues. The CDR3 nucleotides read TGTGCCAGCAGCCCCGGGACAGTGATCAATGAGCAGTTCTTC. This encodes CASSPGTVINEQFF.

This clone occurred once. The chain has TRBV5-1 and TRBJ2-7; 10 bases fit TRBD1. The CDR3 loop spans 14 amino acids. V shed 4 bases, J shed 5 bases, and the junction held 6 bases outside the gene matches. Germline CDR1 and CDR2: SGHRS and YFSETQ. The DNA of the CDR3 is TGCGCCAGCAGCGGGGGACAGGGGTTTGACGAGCAGTACTTC. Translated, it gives CASSGGQGFDEQYF.

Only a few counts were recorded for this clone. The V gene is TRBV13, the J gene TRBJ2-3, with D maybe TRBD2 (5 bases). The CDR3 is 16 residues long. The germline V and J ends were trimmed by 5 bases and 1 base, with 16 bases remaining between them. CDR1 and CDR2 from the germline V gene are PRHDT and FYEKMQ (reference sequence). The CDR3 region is CASSDGGGYGTDTQYF. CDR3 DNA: TGTGCCAGCAGCGACGGCGGAGGCTATGGCACAGATACGCAGTATTTT.

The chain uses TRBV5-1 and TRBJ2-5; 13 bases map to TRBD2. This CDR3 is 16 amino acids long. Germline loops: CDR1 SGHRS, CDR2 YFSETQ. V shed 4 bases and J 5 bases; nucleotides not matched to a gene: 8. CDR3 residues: CASSKGTSGTGETQYF. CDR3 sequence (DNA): TGCGCCAGCAGCAAAGGGACTAGCGGGACGGGTGAGACCCAGTACTTC.

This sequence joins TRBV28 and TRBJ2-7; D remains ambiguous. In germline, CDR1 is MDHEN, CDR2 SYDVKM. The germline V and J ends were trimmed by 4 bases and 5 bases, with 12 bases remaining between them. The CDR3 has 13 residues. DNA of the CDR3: TGTGCCAGCAGTTACATCTCCCTTGACGAGCAGTACTTC. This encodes CASSYISLDEQYF.

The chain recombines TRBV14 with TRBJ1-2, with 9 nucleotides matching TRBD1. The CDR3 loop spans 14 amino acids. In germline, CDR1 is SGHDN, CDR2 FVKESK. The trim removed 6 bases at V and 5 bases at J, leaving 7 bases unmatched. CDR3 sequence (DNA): TGTGCCAGCAGGGGGACAGGGAAACAATATGGCTACACCTTC. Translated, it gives CASRGTGKQYGYTF.

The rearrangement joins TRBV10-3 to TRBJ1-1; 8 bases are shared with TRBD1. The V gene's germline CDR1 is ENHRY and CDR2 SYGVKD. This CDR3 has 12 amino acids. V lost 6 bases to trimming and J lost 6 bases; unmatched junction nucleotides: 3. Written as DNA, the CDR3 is TGTGCCATCAGGACAGGGGACGCTGAAGCTTTCTTT. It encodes CAIRTGDAEAFF.

The CDR3 bases are TGCGCCAGCAGCTTGGAACCAGGAACCTACGAGCAGTACTTC. Translating gives CASSLEPGTYEQYF. The chain couples TRBV5-1 to TRBJ2-7; D not resolved. The CDR3 sequence is 14 residues long. With 0 bases removed from V and 2 bases from J, the gap between germline ends came to 9 bases. CDR1 and CDR2 (germline): SGHRS, YFSETQ.